These 20 T cell receptor beta chains came from one sample sequenced in a study of T-cell reconstitution after alpha-beta-depleted transplantation in children listed by TCRdb under 2016. Library generation was performed with PCR. The listed sequencing device is Illumina HiSeq 2500. Molecular barcoding was employed in the preparation of TCR libraries, with unique molecular identifiers being used to normalize TCRbeta repertoire quantification. The public reads were reanalyzed by TCRdb: fastp trimming at Q25, MiXCR alignment, in-frame beta chains only. Every entry covers one CDR3 protein and lists the most common genes and DNA from its rows. This sample gives about 340,000 distinct CDR3 sequences in total; 10% of them show up just once. Of the sample, 2% to 3% is held by the ten largest clones. Here the sequenced sample was PBMCs from the stem cell graft donor, taken from the stem cell graft. The receptor source for this set is a human donor who donated a stem cell graft to a child with acute lymphoblastic leukemia.

In this sample, this clonotype turned up a few times. This chain links TRBV6-2 or TRBV6-3 with TRBJ2-1; D might be TRBD2 (8 bases). Deletions cut 3 bases from V and 1 base from J, with 22 bases between. Germline V CDR1 and CDR2: MNHEY, SVGEGT. The CDR3 runs to 19 residues. The CDR3 spells CASSYDRVTSADSYNEQFF. CDR3 DNA: TGTGCCAGCAGTTATGACAGGGTGACTAGCGCCGATTCCTACAATGAGCAGTTCTTC.

This clonotype was seen many times. CDR3 DNA: TGTGCCAGCAGCGTTTTAGCGGGAAGACTAGATACGCAGTATTTT. It yields the protein CASSVLAGRLDTQYF. The gene calls are TRBV9 and TRBJ2-3, with 8 bases aligning to TRBD2. The CDR3 contains 15 residues. Looked up from germline, CDR1 is SGDLS and CDR2 is YYNGEE. V dropped 2 bases and J dropped 5; count of bases not matched to a gene: 7.

The chain couples TRBV7-2 to TRBJ2-5, with 7 positions matching TRBD2. The length of the CDR3 is 16 residues. V was clipped by 5 bases and J by 9 bases; unmatched bases: 18. CDR1 and CDR2 from the germline V gene are SGHTA and FQGNSA. This CDR3 reads CASSPWTPVDGGAQYF. The CDR3, as DNA: TGTGCCAGCAGCCCCTGGACACCGGTTGATGGGGGGGCCCAGTACTTC.

This clonotype was seen more than once but under ten times. The DNA of the CDR3 is TGCGCCAGCAGCCGCTACCCGGACTACGAGCAGTACTTC. Translated: CASSRYPDYEQYF. The chain carries TRBV5-1 and TRBJ2-7; D is ambiguous. V lost 4 bases and J lost 3, with 11 bases in between. In germline, CDR1 is SGHRS, CDR2 YFSETQ. The CDR3 is made up of 13 amino acids.

This clonotype was seen a handful of times. V gene TRBV12-3 or TRBV12-4 combines with J gene TRBJ2-7; 7 nucleotides match TRBD2. This CDR3 has 13 residues. V trimming: 7 bases; J trimming: 5 bases; junction bases outside the gene matches: 8. The CDR3 here is CASKTTSNNEQYF. CDR3 nucleotides: TGTGCCAGCAAGACGACTAGCAACAACGAGCAGTACTTC.

This chain connects TRBV12-3 or TRBV12-4 to TRBJ2-2; 8 positions agree with TRBD1. The V segment lost 7 bases and the J segment 7 bases; nucleotides outside the gene matches: 11. This CDR3 spans 15 amino acids. The CDR3 nucleotides read TGTGCCAGCAAGAGATCAGGGGGCGTCAGCGGGGAGCTGTTTTTT. This encodes CASKRSGGVSGELFF.

This clonotype was detected a few times. A read error may account for a junction end that differs from germline. This CDR3 is CASRAGTGGYHEQFF. The CDR3 DNA reads TGTGCCAGCAGGGCCGGGACAGGGGGCTACCATGAGCAGTTCTTC. This sequence joins TRBV12-3 or TRBV12-4 and TRBJ2-1; TRBD1 matches 12 bases. The CDR3 runs to 15 residues.

This chain uses TRBV28 with TRBJ2-2, with a weak D call TRBD1 (6 bases). V was trimmed by 2 bases and J by 4 bases, leaving 11 bases between them. The CDR3 has 15 amino acids. The germline V gene encodes CDR1 MDHEN and CDR2 SYDVKM. The CDR3: CASSLVQGSTGELFF. The CDR3 bases are TGTGCCAGCAGTTTAGTCCAGGGGAGCACCGGGGAGCTGTTTTTT.

V gene TRBV7-9 combines with J gene TRBJ2-1, with 12 bases matching TRBD1. The junction had 7 bases not matched to a gene; V was cut back by 5 bases and J by 2 bases. From germline, CDR1 is SEHNR and CDR2 FQNEAQ (reference sequence). CDR3 size: 17 residues. The CDR3 DNA reads as TGTGCCAGCAGCGGGACAGGGGGCGCTTTAGCCTACAATGAGCAGTTCTTC. Translation gives CASSGTGGALAYNEQFF. The full variable domain, its missing parts supplied by reference TRBV7-9 and TRBJ2-1, is DTGVSQNPRHKITKRGQNVTFRCDPISEHNRLYWYRQTLGQGPEFLTYFQNEAQLEKSRLLSDRFSAERPKGSFSTLEIQRTEQGDSAMYLCASSGTGGALAYNEQFFGPGTRLTVL.

This clonotype showed up just a few times. This chain connects TRBV15 to TRBJ2-3, with a possible D match to TRBD2 (5 bases). Trimming cost V 1 base and J 5 bases, with 10 bases left between them. CDR3 size: 14 residues. The germline V gene encodes CDR1 LNHNV and CDR2 YYDKDF (reference sequence). The CDR3 reads CATSRVQDLDTQYF. DNA of the CDR3: TGTGCCACCAGCAGAGTTCAGGACTTAGATACGCAGTATTTT.

There are a few counts of this clonotype. The rearrangement uses TRBV6-2 or TRBV6-3 and TRBJ1-5; 7 positions agree with TRBD1. V lost 7 bases and J lost 1; bases outside the gene matches: 7. The CDR3 length is 15 residues. Looked up from germline, CDR1 is MNHEY and CDR2 is SVGEGT. The CDR3 DNA reads as TGTGCCAGCATTAAACAGGGGAACAGCAATCAGCCCCAGCATTTT. It codes for CASIKQGNSNQPQHF.

This clonotype was recorded a few times. The chain has TRBV2 and TRBJ1-1, with no clear D. Germline-derived CDR1 and CDR2 are SNHLY and FYNNEI. This CDR3 region has 13 residues. With 9 bases removed from V and 0 bases from J, the gap between germline ends came to 11 bases. CDR3 protein: CASVGQLNTEAFF. The CDR3 bases are TGTGCCAGTGTAGGGCAGCTGAACACTGAAGCTTTCTTT.

The rearrangement uses TRBV12-3 or TRBV12-4 and TRBJ2-7, with 8 bases that match TRBD2. The CDR3 runs to 14 residues. V lost 3 bases and J lost 4; bases outside the gene matches: 5. The CDR3 region is CASSFRAGGYEQYF. In nucleotides, the CDR3 is TGTGCCAGCAGTTTTAGGGCGGGGGGTTACGAGCAGTACTTC.

This clonotype was seen repeatedly, ten times or more. The genes are TRBV18 and TRBJ2-2; either TRBD1 or TRBD2 may fit D (5 bases each). The ends were cut back, 6 bases at V and 4 bases at J, with 15 bases in the middle. Germline CDR1 is KGHSH and CDR2 is LQKENI. The CDR3 is made up of 15 amino acids. This CDR3 reads CASSREGKVTGELFF. DNA of the CDR3: TGTGCCAGCTCCCGAGAGGGGAAAGTCACCGGGGAGCTGTTTTTT.

This clonotype was found many times. Here the CDR3 DNA reads TGTGCCAGCAGCCGGGGATTTTCCGGGGAGCTGTTTTTT. Amino acids: CASSRGFSGELFF. The chain combines TRBV27 with TRBJ2-2, with D possibly TRBD2 on 5 matching bases. Trimming removed 6 bases from V and 6 bases from J, with 11 bases in between. The CDR3 is 13 amino acids. Germline V CDR1 and CDR2: MNHEY, SMNVEV (reference sequence).

CDR3 coding DNA: TGTGCCAGCAGTTTATCGAGGACCACAGATACGCAGTATTTT. It translates to CASSLSRTTDTQYF. The V and J genes are TRBV27 and TRBJ2-3, with no clear D. CDR3 size: 14 residues. The V end lost 0 bases, the J end lost 2 bases, and 6 bases lay between the germline ends. From germline, CDR1 is MNHEY and CDR2 SMNVEV (reference sequence).

This clonotype was recorded many times. The rearrangement uses TRBV6-2 or TRBV6-3 and TRBJ2-5; 7 nucleotides match TRBD2. The CDR3 is made up of 13 amino acids. Trimming at V came to 7 bases and at J to 2 bases, leaving 4 bases not matched to a gene. The germline V gene has CDR1 MNHEY and CDR2 SVGEGT. The CDR3, as DNA: TGTGCCAGCATTAGCGGGTATCAAGAGACCCAGTACTTC. Protein sequence: CASISGYQETQYF.

This clonotype was detected a few times. The genes are TRBV7-9 and TRBJ2-3; 10 bases agree with TRBD2. J gave up 4 bases and V 7 bases, and 11 bases lay outside the gene matches. Germline V gives CDR1 SEHNR, CDR2 FQNEAQ (reference sequence). The length of the CDR3 is 16 residues. CDR3 loop: CASIGTSGIYPDTQYF. The CDR3 nucleotides read TGTGCCAGCATCGGAACTAGCGGGATTTATCCAGATACGCAGTATTTT.

The chain joins TRBV3-1 to TRBJ2-7, with D tentatively TRBD2 (6 bases). The CDR3 has 14 amino acids. Per the germline V gene, CDR1 is LGHDT and CDR2 is YNNKEL (reference sequence). The V end lost 5 bases, the J end lost 0 bases, and 11 bases lay between the germline ends. CDR3 protein: CASSDGTLSYEQYF. DNA for the CDR3: TGTGCCAGCAGCGATGGGACTCTCTCCTACGAGCAGTACTTC.

Many counts were recorded for this clonotype. The V call is TRBV5-1, the J call TRBJ2-5, with TRBD1 identical over 8 bases. Trimming cost V 3 bases and J 5 bases; bases outside gene matches: 6. CDR3 length equals 14 residues. The germline V gene has CDR1 SGHRS and CDR2 YFSETQ. As DNA, the CDR3 is TGCGCCAGCAGCTCCTCAGGGGGCTTGGAGACCCAGTACTTC. Protein sequence: CASSSSGGLETQYF.